The clone carrying this T cell receptor (beta chain) was seen a few times. This specimen belongs to a study of shared clonotypes between healthy human individuals. This CDR3 is built from 14 residues. The germline V gene has CDR1 SGHTS and CDR2 YDEGEE. Trimming shortened V by 1 base and J by 6 bases, and 13 bases separated the two germline ends. The table came from immunoSEQ multiplex PCR; TCRdb's copy has only in-frame clones and leaves some out. The sample comprises 700,000 or so clones, around 72% of which are singletons, and about 1.7% rests with the top ten. The source material was memory CD4+ T cells sorted from blood. Subset indicated: CD45RA-negative fraction. V usage is TRBV5-8 and J usage is TRBJ1-1; no definite D call. The clonotype was recovered from a woman in her thirties in good health. CDR3 bases: TGTGCCAGCAGCTTGCGCAGTACTACACCTGAAGCTTTCTTT. Residues: CASSLRSTTPEAFF. Based on the CDR3 plus reference TRBV5-8 and TRBJ1-1, the full variable domain is EAGVTQSPTHLIKTRGQQATLRCSPISGHTSVYWYQQALGLGLQFLLWYDEGEERNRGNFPPRFSGRQFPNYSSELNVNALELEDSALYLCASSLRSTTPEAFFGQGTRLTVV.